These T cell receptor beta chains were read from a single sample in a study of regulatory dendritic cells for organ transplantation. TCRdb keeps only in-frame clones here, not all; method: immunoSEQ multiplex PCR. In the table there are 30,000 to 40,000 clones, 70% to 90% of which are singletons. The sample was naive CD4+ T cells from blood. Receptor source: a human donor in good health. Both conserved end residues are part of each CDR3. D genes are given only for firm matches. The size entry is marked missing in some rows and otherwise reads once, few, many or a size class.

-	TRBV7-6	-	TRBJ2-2	CASSLGGGLMTGELFF	TGTGCCAGCAGCTTAGGAGGGGGGCTGATGACCGGGGAGCTGTTTTTT
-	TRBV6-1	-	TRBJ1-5	CASSERRIYSNQPQHF	TGTGCCAGCAGTGAACGCCGGATCTATAGCAATCAGCCCCAGCATTTT
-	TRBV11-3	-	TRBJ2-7	CASSLDRQAEQYF	TGTGCCAGCAGCTTAGATCGACAGGCCGAGCAGTACTTC
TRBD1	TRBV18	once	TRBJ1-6	CASSLGQGRDNSPLHF	TGTGCCAGCTCACTCGGACAGGGAAGGGATAATTCACCCCTCCACTTT
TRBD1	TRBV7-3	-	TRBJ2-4	CASSADRAQNIQYF	TGTGCCAGCAGCGCCGACAGGGCCCAAAACATTCAGTACTTC
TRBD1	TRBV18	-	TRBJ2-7	CASSPGTGVSEQYF	TGTGCCAGCTCACCAGGGACAGGGGTGTCCGAGCAGTACTTC
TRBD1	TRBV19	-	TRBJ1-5	CASGDRINQPQHF	TGTGCCAGTGGGGACAGGATCAATCAGCCCCAGCATTTT
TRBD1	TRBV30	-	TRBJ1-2	CAADRDRAKTANYGYTF	TGTGCCGCCGACCGGGACAGGGCAAAAACAGCTAACTATGGCTACACCTTC
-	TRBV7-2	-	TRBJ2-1	CASSSLRSTTYNEQFF	TGTGCCAGCAGCTCTCTCCGTAGTACTACTTACAATGAGCAGTTCTTC
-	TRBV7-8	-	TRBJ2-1	CASSLAGTTRRQFF	TGTGCCAGCAGCTTAGCGGGGACAACACGAAGGCAGTTCTTC
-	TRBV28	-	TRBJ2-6	CASSLLAFSGANVLTF	TGTGCCAGCAGTTTGCTAGCGTTCTCTGGGGCCAACGTCCTGACTTTC
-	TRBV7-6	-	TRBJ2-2	CASSAYRTMNTGELFF	TGTGCCAGCAGCGCCTATAGGACCATGAACACCGGGGAGCTGTTTTTT
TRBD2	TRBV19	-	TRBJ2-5	CASTPGLAQETQYF	TGTGCCAGTACCCCGGGACTAGCACAAGAGACCCAGTACTTC
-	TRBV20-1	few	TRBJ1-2	CSARSGYGYTF	TGCAGTGCTAGGTCAGGGTATGGCTACACCTTC
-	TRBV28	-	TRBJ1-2	CASTRGWVYGYTF	TGTGCCAGCACCAGAGGATGGGTCTATGGCTACACCTTC
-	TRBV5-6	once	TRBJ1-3	CASSSGFSRLSSGNTIYF	TGTGCCAGCAGCTCAGGGTTTAGCCGACTTAGCTCTGGAAACACCATATATTTT
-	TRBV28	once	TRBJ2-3	CASSPPGPPSYTQYF	TGTGCCAGCAGTCCTCCCGGGCCACCATCGTATACGCAGTATTTT
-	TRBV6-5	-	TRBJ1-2	CASSNRRLGDGYTF	TGTGCCAGCAGTAACAGACGATTGGGTGATGGCTACACCTTC
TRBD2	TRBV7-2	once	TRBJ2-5	CASSATSGGYQETQYF	TGTGCCAGCAGCGCGACTAGCGGGGGGTATCAAGAGACCCAGTACTTC
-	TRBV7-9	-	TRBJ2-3	CAPGGVEAQYF	TGTGCCCCCGGTGGGGTTGAGGCGCAGTATTTT
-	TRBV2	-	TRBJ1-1	CASTQGEIDVNTEAFF	TGTGCCAGCACTCAGGGAGAGATTGATGTGAACACTGAAGCTTTCTTT
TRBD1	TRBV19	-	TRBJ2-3	CASQDRGFADTQYF	TGTGCCAGTCAAGACAGGGGATTCGCAGATACGCAGTATTTT